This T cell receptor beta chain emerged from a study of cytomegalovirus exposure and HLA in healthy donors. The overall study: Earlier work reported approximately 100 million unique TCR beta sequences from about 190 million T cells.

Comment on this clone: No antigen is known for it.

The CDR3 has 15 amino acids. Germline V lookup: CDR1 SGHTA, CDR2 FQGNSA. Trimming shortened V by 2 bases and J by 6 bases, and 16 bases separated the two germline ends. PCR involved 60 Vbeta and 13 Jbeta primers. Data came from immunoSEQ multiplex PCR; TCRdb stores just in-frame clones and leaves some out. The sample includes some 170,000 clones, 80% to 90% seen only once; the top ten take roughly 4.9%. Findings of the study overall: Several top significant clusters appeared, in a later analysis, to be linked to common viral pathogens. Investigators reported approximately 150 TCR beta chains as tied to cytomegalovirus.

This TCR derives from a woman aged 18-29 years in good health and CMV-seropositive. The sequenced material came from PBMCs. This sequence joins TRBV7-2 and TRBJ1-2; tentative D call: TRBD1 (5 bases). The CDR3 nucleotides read TGTGCCAGCAGCTTAAGTGTCCGGGCAGGGAATGGCTACACCTTC. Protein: CASSLSVRAGNGYTF.